There are many counts of the clone carrying this TCR beta chain. Its antigen is unidentified. Germline loops: CDR1 MNHNS, CDR2 SASEGT. CDR3 length: 15 amino acids. V trimming: 7 bases; J trimming: 1 base; junction bases outside the gene matches: 7. The data are from a study of T-cell reconstitution after alpha-beta-depleted transplantation in children. Study-wide results and caveats: About two months after transplant, alpha-beta T cells reportedly came from several hundred expanded graft clones. Once a year had passed after transplant, T-cell counts and diversity came mostly from newly produced T cells. High day-60 TCRbeta diversity in some patients came from surviving recipient T cells and thymic progenitors.

It was with unique molecular identifiers that the TCRbeta library was prepared. MiXCR was run by TCRdb on the PCR reads, yielding one entry per CDR3 protein. The repertoire holds under 300,000 distinct CDR3 sequences, with 9.5% to 13% as singletons. Here the sequenced sample was peripheral blood, taken 180 days after TCRalphabeta/CD19-depleted stem cell transplant. The V and J genes are TRBV6-1 and TRBJ2-3, with 8 bases that match TRBD1. The clonotype originates from a male patient under 10 years old who had a stem cell transplant for chronic granulomatous disease, so the T cells may come from the graft donor. The CDR3 nucleotides read TGTGCCAGCATCTACGACAGGGGTCGCACAGATACGCAGTATTTT. This encodes CASIYDRGRTDTQYF.